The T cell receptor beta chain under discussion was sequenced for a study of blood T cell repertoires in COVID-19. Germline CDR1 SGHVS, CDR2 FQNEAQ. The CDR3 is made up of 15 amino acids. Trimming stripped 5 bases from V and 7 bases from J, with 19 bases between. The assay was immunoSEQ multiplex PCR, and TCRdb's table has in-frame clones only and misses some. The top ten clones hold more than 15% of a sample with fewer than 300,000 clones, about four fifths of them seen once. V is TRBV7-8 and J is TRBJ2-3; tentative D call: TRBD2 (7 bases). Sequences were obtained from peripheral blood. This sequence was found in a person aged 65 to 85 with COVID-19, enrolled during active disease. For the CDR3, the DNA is TGTGCCAGCAGCCGAGAGGGGGGGAGACGTAATACGCAGTATTTT. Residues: CASSREGGRRNTQYF.